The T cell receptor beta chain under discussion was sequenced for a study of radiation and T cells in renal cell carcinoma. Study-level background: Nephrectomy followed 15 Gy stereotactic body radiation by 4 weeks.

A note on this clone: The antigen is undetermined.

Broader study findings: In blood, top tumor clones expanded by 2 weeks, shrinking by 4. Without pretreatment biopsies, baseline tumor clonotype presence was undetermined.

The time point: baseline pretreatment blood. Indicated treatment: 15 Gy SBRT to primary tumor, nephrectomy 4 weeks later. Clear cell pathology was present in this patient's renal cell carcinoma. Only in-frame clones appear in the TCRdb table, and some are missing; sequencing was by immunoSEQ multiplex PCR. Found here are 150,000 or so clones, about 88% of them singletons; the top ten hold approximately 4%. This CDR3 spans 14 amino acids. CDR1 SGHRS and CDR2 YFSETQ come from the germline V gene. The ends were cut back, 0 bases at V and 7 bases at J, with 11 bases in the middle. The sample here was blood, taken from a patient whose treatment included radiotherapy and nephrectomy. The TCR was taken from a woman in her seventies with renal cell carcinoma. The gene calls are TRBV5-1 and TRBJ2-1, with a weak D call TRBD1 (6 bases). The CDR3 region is CASSLVLGANEQFF. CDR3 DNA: TGCGCCAGCAGCTTGGTTCTGGGGGCGAATGAGCAGTTCTTC.